This note documents a single TCR beta chain sequence. Its antigen is currently unknown. The entry originates in a study of OX40 agonist ivuxolimab in advanced cancers. Study as a whole: Participants averaged approximately 61 years of age (range about 23 to 80) and were under 90% male. Study conclusions and caveats: CD4+ and CD8+ T cells in blood underwent clonal expansion by week 6 at 0.1 to 3.0 mg/kg.

With autoimmune disease history or systemic immunosuppression, patients were excluded. Patients had blood sampled at baseline and again on cycle 4 day 1 and cycle 7 day 1. Assay: immunoSEQ multiplex PCR; the TCRdb copy retains only in-frame clones and omits some. The sample has roughly 86,000 clones; 92% are singletons. The V and J ends lost 2 bases and 5 bases respectively, with 13 bases between them. The CDR3 spans 14 residues. In germline, CDR1 is LNHNV, CDR2 YYDKDF (reference sequence). Sequences were derived from CD4+ or CD8+ T cells sorted from blood, sampled in a trial of the OX40 agonist ivuxolimab. The clonotype originates from an adult with an advanced solid tumor such as melanoma, head and neck, liver or kidney cancer. The J gene is TRBJ2-7, the V gene TRBV15; D is possibly TRBD1 (6 bases). CDR3 sequence (DNA): TGTGCCACCAGCAGAACAACAGGGTCGAACGAGCAGTACTTC. This codes for CATSRTTGSNEQYF. The variable domain in full, with the rest retrieved from reference TRBV15 and TRBJ2-7, is DAMVIQNPRYQVTQFGKPVTLSCSQTLNHNVMYWYQQKSSQAPKLLFHYYDKDFNNEADTPDNFQSRRPNTSFCFLDIRSPGLGDTAMYLCATSRTTGSNEQYFGPGTRLTVT.